In its sample, the clone carrying this TCR beta chain was seen many times. The antigen remains unidentified. The sample is drawn from a study of breast tumors, draining lymph nodes, adjacent tissues. V lost 2 bases to trimming and J lost 2 bases; unmatched junction nucleotides: 7. This CDR3 is 16 amino acids long. The germline gives CDR1 SGHNT, CDR2 YENEEA. TCRdb re-analysed the multiplex PCR reads in MiXCR, keeping a single row per CDR3 protein. The sample shows under 250,000 distinct CDR3 sequences, approximately 29% of them seen only once. Study-level findings and limits: Luminal-like breast cancer showed significantly higher tumor–nontumor repertoire similarity than basal-like. Tumors had less TCR diversity than lymph nodes, more than nontumor tissue.

Breast cancer patients provided tissue from their axillary draining lymph nodes. The rearrangement uses TRBV11-3 and TRBJ2-7; 9 nucleotides align to TRBD1. The source of this sequence is a female donor with breast cancer. Some clones in this sample may be carry-over from other donors' samples. Material for sequencing was axillary lymph node tissue. The CDR3, as DNA: TGTGCCAGCAGCTTACCCCGGGACAGGGTTACCTACGAGCAGTACTTC. Protein: CASSLPRDRVTYEQYF. Complete variable domain (other parts from reference TRBV11-3 and TRBJ2-7): EAGVVQSPRYKIIEKKQPVAFWCNPISGHNTLYWYLQNLGQGPELLIRYENEEAVDDSQLPKDRFSAERLKGVDSTLKIQPAELGDSAVYLCASSLPRDRVTYEQYFGPGTRLTVT.